Presented here are 13 T cell receptor beta chains from one specimen sequenced in a study of glioma-infiltrating T cells after dendritic cell vaccination. TCRdb's table, derived via immunoSEQ multiplex PCR, lists solely in-frame clones and lacks some. This table holds 93,000 or so clones, 81% found once. The sample consisted of blood, taken before dendritic cell vaccination. The receptors were gathered from a human donor with glioblastoma.

V usage is TRBV5-1 and J usage is TRBJ2-1; 8 bases fit TRBD2. Trimming removed 0 bases from V and 8 bases from J; junction bases left unmatched: 1. There are 13 residues in the CDR3. The germline CDR1 and CDR2 sequences are SGHRS and YFSETQ. The CDR3, as DNA: TGCGCCAGCAGCTTGGGAGCGGGGGATGAGCAGTTCTTC. This gives the protein CASSLGAGDEQFF.

The rearrangement uses TRBV5-1 and TRBJ1-2; D is possibly TRBD1 (5 bases). V was clipped by 4 bases and J by 4 bases, with 20 bases between them. The CDR3 is 16 amino acids. The germline gives CDR1 SGHRS, CDR2 YFSETQ. The CDR3, as DNA: TGCGCCAGCAGCCCCAAACCGGGGGTAGAGGGCTATGGCTACACCTTC. It yields the protein CASSPKPGVEGYGYTF.

The CDR3 DNA reads TGTGCCAGCTCACCACGGGTCATGGACAGGGGTTCACCCCTCCACTTT. It codes for CASSPRVMDRGSPLHF. J is TRBJ1-6 and V is TRBV18, with 9 bases lining up with TRBD1. The germline CDR1 and CDR2 sequences are KGHSH and LQKENI. The CDR3 covers 16 residues. Trimming took 1 base from V and 9 from J; bases not matched to a gene: 7.

This clone was seen just once. The V call is TRBV27, the J call TRBJ2-7; TRBD2 might be the D (6 bases). Germline V gene lookup returns CDR1 MNHEY and CDR2 SMNVEV (reference sequence). Trimming pared 5 bases from V and 0 bases from J, leaving 14 bases between. The CDR3 has 15 amino acids. The CDR3 sequence: CASSVSSVLSYEQYF. The CDR3 DNA reads as TGTGCCAGCAGTGTCTCTAGCGTCCTCTCCTACGAGCAGTACTTC.

The chain uses TRBV5-6 and TRBJ2-1; D may be TRBD2 (6 bases). This CDR3 is built from 15 residues. V was shortened by 5 bases and J by 4 bases, with 16 bases between the two germline ends. Germline V gene sequence: CDR1 SGHDT, CDR2 YYEEEE. The CDR3 region has the DNA TGTGCCAGCAGGCTGACTAGAGGGAAGTACAATGAGCAGTTCTTC. This sequence encodes CASRLTRGKYNEQFF.

The V call is TRBV7-2, the J call TRBJ2-1, with D perhaps matching TRBD2 (6 bases). CDR3 length: 13 amino acids. The V end lost 5 bases, the J end lost 5 bases, and 10 bases lay between the germline ends. Looked up from germline, CDR1 is SGHTA and CDR2 is FQGNSA. CDR3: CASSKGLNNEQFF. For the CDR3, the DNA is TGTGCCAGCAGCAAAGGACTAAACAATGAGCAGTTCTTC.

The chain carries TRBV7-6 and TRBJ1-3; TRBD1 matches at 7 bases. Germline trimming cut 5 bases from V and 0 bases from J; bases unmatched to any gene: 10. The germline CDR1 and CDR2 sequences are SGHVS and FNYEAQ. The CDR3 contains 17 residues. The CDR3, as DNA: TGTGCCAGCAGCCCCGAGGGGGCCTTAAACTCTGGAAACACCATATATTTT. This encodes CASSPEGALNSGNTIYF.

The rearrangement uses TRBV19 and TRBJ2-2; TRBD2 agrees at 9 bases. The CDR3 runs to 18 residues. Germline V gives CDR1 LNHDA, CDR2 SQIVND (reference sequence). Trimming took 7 bases from V and 3 from J; bases not matched to a gene: 15. CDR3 coding DNA: TGTGCCAGTACCCCCCAGGGCGCGGGGGGGCGGTACACCGGGGAGCTGTTTTTT. It specifies CASTPQGAGGRYTGELFF.

CDR3 sequence (DNA): TGCGCCAGCAGTGAGTCGACTACAGATACGCAGTATTTT. Its protein product is CASSESTTDTQYF. The chain has TRBV10-1 and TRBJ2-3; D not resolved. Between the trimmed V and J ends, which lost 0 bases and 3 bases, there was a span of 4 bases. Germline-derived CDR1 and CDR2 are WNHNN and SYGVQD (reference sequence). This CDR3 has 13 amino acids.

CDR3 in DNA: TGTGCCAGCAGCTTGGCGGGACAGCAGGAGCCAAAGGAAAAACTGTTTTTT. Translating it yields CASSLAGQQEPKEKLFF. The chain is built from TRBV5-4 and TRBJ1-4; 7 bases agree with TRBD1. Germline V CDR1 and CDR2: SGHNT, YYREEE (reference sequence). The CDR3 contains 17 residues. V lost 0 bases and J lost 8; bases outside the gene matches: 13.

This clone has a single count. The V and J genes are TRBV6-4 and TRBJ2-3; D not resolved. The germline CDR1 and CDR2 sequences are MRHNA and SNTAGT. Trimming pared 3 bases from V and 3 bases from J, leaving 7 bases between. The CDR3 runs 13 residues. The DNA for the CDR3 is TGTGCCAGCAGTGAAGCTAGGACAGATACGCAGTATTTT. It yields the protein CASSEARTDTQYF.

This rearrangement joins TRBV11-2 to TRBJ1-3; 7 bases line up with TRBD1. V was clipped by 1 base and J by 4 bases; unmatched bases: 1. The germline gives CDR1 SGHAT, CDR2 FQNNGV. This CDR3 comprises 14 residues. The CDR3 spells CASSLAGGGNTIYF. The CDR3 DNA follows: TGTGCCAGCAGCTTAGCAGGGGGGGGAAACACCATATATTTT.

V gene TRBV7-2 combines with J gene TRBJ2-1; a weak D match, TRBD2 (6 bases). The CDR3 totals 14 residues. V gave up 4 bases and J gave up 7 bases, with 14 bases separating them. Germline V CDR1 and CDR2: SGHTA, FQGNSA. The DNA of the CDR3 is TGTGCCAGCAGCTGGACCCCCGGGGGTAATGAGCAGTTCTTC. This encodes CASSWTPGGNEQFF.